What follows is one T cell receptor (beta chain) and its context. Its antigen remains unknown. The sample comes from a study of T-cell reconstitution after alpha-beta-depleted transplantation in children. Study-wide results and caveats: A year post-transplant, T-cell counts and diversity derived mostly from newly produced T cells.

A library of TCRbeta sequences, prepared with unique molecular identifiers, was generated. A single record per CDR3 protein comes from TCRdb applying MiXCR to the PCR reads. The sample has 200,000 or so distinct CDR3 sequences, approximately 8% seen once. CDR3 length: 15 amino acids. The germline V and J ends were trimmed by 0 bases and 8 bases, with 18 bases remaining between them. CDR1 is SGHKS and CDR2 is YYEKEE in the germline V gene (reference sequence). The input for sequencing was PBMCs, mostly from graft donor cells, taken 360 days after TCRalphabeta/CD19-depleted stem cell transplant. The TCR sequence derives from a male patient aged 2 to 10 who had a stem cell transplant for acute myeloid leukemia, so the T cells may come from the graft donor. The chain recombines TRBV5-5 with TRBJ2-7; weak D call: TRBD1 (6 bases). As DNA, the CDR3 is TGTGCCAGCAGCTTGGCCGGAACAGGGTATACGAAGCAGTACTTC. Translating it yields CASSLAGTGYTKQYF.